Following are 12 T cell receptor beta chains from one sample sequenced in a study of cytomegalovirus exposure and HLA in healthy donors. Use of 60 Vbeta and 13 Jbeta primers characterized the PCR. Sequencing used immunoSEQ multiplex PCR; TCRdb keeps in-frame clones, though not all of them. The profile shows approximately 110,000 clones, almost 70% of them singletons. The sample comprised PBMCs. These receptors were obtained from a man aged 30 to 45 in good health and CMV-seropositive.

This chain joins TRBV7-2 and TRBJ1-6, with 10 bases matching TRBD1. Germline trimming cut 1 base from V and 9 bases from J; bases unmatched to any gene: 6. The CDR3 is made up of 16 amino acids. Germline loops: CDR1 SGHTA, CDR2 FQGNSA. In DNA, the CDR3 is TGTGCCAGCAGCTTAGGGGGACAGGGGTCCGGTTCACCCCTCCACTTT. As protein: CASSLGGQGSGSPLHF.

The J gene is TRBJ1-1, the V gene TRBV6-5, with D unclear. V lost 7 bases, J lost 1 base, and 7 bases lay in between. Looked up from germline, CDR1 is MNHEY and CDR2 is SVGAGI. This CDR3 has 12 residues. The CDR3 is CASNAGNTEAFF. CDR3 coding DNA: TGTGCCAGCAACGCAGGGAACACTGAAGCTTTCTTT.

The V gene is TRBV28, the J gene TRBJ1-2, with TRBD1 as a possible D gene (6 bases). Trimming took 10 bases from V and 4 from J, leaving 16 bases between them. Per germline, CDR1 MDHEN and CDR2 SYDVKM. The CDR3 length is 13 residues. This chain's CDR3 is CATKPQGLYGYTF. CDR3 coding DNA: TGTGCCACCAAGCCCCAGGGGCTCTATGGCTACACCTTC.

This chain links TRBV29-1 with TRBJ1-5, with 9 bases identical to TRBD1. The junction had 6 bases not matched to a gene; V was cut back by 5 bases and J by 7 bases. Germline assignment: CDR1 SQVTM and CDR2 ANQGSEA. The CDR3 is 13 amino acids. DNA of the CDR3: TGCAGCGTTCAACAGGGGGCAGGGCAGCCCCAGCATTTT. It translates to CSVQQGAGQPQHF.

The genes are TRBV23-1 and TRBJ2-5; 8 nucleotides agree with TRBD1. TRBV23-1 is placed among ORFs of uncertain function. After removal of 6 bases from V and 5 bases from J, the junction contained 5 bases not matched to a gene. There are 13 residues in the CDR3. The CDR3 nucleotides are TGCGCCAGCAGCGGGACAGGCCACGAGACCCAGTACTTC. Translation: CASSGTGHETQYF.

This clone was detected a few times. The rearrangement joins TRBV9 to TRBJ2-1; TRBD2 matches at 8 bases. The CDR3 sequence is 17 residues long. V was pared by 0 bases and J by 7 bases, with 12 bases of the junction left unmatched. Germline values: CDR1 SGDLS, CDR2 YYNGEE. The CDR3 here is CASSVAAGVIEGNEQFF. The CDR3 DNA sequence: TGTGCCAGCAGCGTAGCAGCGGGGGTAATCGAAGGGAATGAGCAGTTCTTC.

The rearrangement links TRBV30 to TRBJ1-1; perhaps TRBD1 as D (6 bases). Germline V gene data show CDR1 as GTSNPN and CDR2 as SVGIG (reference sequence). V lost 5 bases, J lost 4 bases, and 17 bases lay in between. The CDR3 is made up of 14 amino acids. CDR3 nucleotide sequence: TGTGCCTGGGGTTCCGACAGGAAAAGCACTGAAGCTTTCTTT. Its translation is CAWGSDRKSTEAFF.

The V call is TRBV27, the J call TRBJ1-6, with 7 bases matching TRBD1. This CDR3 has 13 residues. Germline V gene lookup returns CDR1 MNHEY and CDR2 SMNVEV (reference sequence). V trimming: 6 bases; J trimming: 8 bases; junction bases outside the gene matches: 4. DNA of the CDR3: TGTGCCAGCAGGACAGGGTCCCATTCACCCCTCCACTTT. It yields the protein CASRTGSHSPLHF.

The CDR3 is CSVERTGGTEAFF. In nucleotides, the CDR3 is TGCAGCGTTGAAAGGACAGGTGGCACTGAAGCTTTCTTT. The V call is TRBV29-1, the J call TRBJ1-1, with 7 bases aligning to TRBD1. The CDR3 covers 13 residues. With V trimmed by 2 bases and J by 4 bases, 4 bases remained unmatched. CDR1 is SQVTM and CDR2 is ANQGSEA in the germline V gene.

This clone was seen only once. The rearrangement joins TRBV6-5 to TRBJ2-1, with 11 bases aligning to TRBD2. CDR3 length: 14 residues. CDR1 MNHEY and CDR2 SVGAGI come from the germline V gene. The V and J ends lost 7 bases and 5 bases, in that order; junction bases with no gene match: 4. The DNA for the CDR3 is TGTGCCAGCACCCGACTAGCGGGACACAATGAGCAGTTCTTC. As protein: CASTRLAGHNEQFF.

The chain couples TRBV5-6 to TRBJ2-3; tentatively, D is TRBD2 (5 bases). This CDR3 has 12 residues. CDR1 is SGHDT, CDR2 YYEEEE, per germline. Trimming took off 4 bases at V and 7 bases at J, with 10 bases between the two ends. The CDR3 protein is CASSLTGNTQYF. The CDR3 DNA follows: TGTGCCAGCAGCCTGACGGGGAATACGCAGTATTTT.

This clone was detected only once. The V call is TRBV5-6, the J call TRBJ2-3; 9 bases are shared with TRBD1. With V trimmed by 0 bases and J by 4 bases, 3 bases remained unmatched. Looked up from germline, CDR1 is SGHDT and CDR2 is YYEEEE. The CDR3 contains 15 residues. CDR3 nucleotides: TGTGCCAGCAGCTTGGATCGACAGGGGGCAGATACGCAGTATTTT. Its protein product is CASSLDRQGADTQYF.